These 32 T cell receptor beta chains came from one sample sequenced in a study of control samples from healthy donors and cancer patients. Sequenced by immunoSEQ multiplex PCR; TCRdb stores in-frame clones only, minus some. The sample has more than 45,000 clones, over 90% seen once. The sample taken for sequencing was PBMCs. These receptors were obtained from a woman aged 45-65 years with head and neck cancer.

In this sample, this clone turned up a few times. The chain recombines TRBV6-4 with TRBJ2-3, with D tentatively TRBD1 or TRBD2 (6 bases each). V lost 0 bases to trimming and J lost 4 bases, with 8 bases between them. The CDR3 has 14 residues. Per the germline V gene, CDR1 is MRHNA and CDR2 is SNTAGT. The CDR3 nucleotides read TGTGCCAGCAGTGACTCGAGGGGGGCAGATACGCAGTATTTT. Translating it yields CASSDSRGADTQYF.

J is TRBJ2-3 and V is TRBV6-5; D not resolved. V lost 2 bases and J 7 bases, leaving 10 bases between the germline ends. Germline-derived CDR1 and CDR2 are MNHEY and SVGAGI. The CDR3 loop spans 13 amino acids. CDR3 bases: TGTGCCAGCAGTTACGGGGTCGAAAATACGCAGTATTTT. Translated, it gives CASSYGVENTQYF.

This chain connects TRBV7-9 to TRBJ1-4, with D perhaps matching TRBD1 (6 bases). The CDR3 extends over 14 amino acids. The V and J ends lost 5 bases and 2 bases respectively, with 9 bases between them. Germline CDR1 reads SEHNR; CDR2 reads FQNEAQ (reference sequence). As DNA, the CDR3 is TGTGCCAGCAGCCCAGGACAGACTAATGAAAAACTGTTTTTT. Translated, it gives CASSPGQTNEKLFF.

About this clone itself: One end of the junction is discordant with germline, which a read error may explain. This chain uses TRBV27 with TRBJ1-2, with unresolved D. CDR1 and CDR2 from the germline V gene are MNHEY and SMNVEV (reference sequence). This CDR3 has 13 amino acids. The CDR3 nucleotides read TGTGCCAGCACTTTAAAAGCGGGGTATGGCTACACCTTC. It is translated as CASTLKAGYGYTF.

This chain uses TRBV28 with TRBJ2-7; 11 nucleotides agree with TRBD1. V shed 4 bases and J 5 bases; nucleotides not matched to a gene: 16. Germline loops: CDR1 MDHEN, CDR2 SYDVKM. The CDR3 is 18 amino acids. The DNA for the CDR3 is TGTGCCAGCAGTTCAGACTTCCAGGACAGGGGGCTTAGGCACGAGCAGTACTTC. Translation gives CASSSDFQDRGLRHEQYF.

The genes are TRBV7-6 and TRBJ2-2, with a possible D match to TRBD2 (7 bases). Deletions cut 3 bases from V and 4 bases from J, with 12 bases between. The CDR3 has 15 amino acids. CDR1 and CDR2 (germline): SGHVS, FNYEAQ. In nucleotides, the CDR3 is TGTGCCAGCAGCTTTGACGGGGGGCTCACCGGGGAGCTGTTTTTT. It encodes CASSFDGGLTGELFF.

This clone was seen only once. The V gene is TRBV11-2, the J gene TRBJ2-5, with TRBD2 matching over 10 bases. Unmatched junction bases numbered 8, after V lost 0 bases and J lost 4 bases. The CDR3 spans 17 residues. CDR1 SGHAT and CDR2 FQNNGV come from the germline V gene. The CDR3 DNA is TGTGCCAGCAGCTTAGATGACAGAGCGGGAGGGGGAGAGACCCAGTACTTC. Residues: CASSLDDRAGGGETQYF. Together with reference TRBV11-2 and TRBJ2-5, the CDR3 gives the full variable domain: EAGVAQSPRYKIIEKRQSVAFWCNPISGHATLYWYQQILGQGPKLLIQFQNNGVVDDSQLPKDRFSAERLKGVDSTLKIQPAKLEDSAVYLCASSLDDRAGGGETQYFGPGTRLLVL.

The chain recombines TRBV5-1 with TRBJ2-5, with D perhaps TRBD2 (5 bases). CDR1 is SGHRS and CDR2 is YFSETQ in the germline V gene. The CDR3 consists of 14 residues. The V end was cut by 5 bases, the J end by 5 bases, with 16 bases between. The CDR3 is CASSLGGPGETQYF. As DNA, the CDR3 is TGCGCCAGCAGTCTTGGTGGTCCGGGGGAGACCCAGTACTTC.

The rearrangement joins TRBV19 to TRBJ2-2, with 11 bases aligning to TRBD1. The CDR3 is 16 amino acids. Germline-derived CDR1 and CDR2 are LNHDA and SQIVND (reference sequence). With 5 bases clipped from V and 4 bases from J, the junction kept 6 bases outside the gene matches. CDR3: CASSLTGTGGTGELFF. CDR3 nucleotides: TGTGCCAGTAGTCTCACCGGGACAGGGGGCACCGGGGAGCTGTTTTTT.

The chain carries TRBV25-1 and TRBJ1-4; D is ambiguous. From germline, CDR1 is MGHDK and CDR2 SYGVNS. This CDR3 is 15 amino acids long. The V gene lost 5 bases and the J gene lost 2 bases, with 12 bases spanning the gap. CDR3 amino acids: CASSFGRSTNEKLFF. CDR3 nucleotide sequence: TGTGCCAGCAGTTTTGGACGGAGTACTAATGAAAAACTGTTTTTT.

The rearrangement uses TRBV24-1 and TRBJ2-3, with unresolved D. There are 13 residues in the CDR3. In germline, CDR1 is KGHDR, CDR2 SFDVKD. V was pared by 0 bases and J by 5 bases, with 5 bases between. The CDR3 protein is CATSDLGKDTQYF. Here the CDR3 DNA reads TGTGCCACCAGTGATTTGGGGAAAGATACGCAGTATTTT.

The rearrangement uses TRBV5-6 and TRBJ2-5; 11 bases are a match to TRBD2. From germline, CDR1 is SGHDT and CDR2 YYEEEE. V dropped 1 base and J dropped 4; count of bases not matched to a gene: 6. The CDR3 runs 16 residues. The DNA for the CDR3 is TGTGCCAGCAGCTTGAGGAGTAGCGGGAGGGTAGAGACCCAGTACTTC. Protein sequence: CASSLRSSGRVETQYF.

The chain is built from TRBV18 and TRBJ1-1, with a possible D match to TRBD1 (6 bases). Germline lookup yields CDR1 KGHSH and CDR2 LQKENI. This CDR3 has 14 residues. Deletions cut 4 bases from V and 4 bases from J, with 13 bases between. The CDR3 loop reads CASSLTGMGTEAFF. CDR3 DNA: TGTGCCAGCTCACTTACAGGGATGGGCACTGAAGCTTTCTTT.

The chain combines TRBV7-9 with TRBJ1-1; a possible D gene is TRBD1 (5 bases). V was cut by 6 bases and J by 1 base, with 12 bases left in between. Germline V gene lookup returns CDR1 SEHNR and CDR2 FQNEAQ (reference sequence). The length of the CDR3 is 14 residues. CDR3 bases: TGTGCCAGCAGGACGCTGGGGGGGAACACTGAAGCTTTCTTT. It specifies CASRTLGGNTEAFF.

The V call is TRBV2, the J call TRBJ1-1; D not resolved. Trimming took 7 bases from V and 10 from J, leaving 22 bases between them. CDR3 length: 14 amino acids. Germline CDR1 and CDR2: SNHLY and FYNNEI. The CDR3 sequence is CASTADSLPSGAFF. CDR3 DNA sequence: TGTGCCAGCACGGCAGACTCTCTTCCTTCGGGAGCTTTCTTT.

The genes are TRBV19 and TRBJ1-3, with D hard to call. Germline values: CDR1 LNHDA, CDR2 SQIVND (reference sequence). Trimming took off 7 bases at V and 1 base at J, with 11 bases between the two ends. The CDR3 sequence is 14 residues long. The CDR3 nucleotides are TGTGCCAGTACCCCCCTGGAATCTGGAAACACCATATATTTT. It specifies CASTPLESGNTIYF.

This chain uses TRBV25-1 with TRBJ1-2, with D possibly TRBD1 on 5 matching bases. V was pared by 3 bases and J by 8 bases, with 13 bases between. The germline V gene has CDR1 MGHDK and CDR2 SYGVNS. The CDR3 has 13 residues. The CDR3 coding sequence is TGTGCCAGCAGTGATCATGGGGCCCTAGGCTACACCTTC. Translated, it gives CASSDHGALGYTF.

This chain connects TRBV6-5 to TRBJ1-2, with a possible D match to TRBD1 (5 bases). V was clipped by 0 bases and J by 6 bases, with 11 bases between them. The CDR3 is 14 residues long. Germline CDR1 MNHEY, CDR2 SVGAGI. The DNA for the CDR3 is TGTGCCAGCAGTTACTCGAGAGGGACCGATGGCTACACCTTC. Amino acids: CASSYSRGTDGYTF.

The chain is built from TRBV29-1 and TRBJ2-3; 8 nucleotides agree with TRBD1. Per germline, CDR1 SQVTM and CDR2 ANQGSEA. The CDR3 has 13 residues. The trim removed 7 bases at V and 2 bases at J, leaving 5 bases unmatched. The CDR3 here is CSGYRGSTDTQYF. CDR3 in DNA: TGCAGCGGATACAGGGGGTCCACAGATACGCAGTATTTT.

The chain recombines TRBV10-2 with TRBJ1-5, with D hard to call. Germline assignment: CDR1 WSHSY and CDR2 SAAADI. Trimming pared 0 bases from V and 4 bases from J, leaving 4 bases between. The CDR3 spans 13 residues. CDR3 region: CASSESGNQPQHF. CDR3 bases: TGCGCCAGCAGTGAGTCAGGGAATCAGCCCCAGCATTTT.

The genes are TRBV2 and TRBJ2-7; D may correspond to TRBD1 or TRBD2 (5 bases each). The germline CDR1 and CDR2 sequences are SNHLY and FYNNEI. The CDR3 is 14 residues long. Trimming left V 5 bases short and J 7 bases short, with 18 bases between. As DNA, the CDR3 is TGTGCCAGCAGTCCGGGAACTCAGGGTCGGGAGCAGTACTTC. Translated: CASSPGTQGREQYF.

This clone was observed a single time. The CDR3 DNA follows: TGTGCCAGCAGTGAAACCAGGACAGGGATGACTGAAGCTTTCTTT. As protein: CASSETRTGMTEAFF. This sequence joins TRBV6-1 and TRBJ1-1; 8 bases align to TRBD1. The V gene's germline CDR1 is MNHNS and CDR2 SASEGT. V shed 2 bases, J shed 5 bases, and the junction held 7 bases outside the gene matches. This CDR3 is built from 15 residues.

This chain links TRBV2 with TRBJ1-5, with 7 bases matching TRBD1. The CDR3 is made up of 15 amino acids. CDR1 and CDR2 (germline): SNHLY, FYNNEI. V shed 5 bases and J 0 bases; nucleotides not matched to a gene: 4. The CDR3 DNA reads TGTGCCAGCAGTCGACAGGGAAATAGCAATCAGCCCCAGCATTTT. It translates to CASSRQGNSNQPQHF.

CDR3 nucleotide sequence: TGTGCCAGCAGCTTTACGGGACAGGAATGGGAGCAGTACTTC. Translation: CASSFTGQEWEQYF. The chain carries TRBV5-6 and TRBJ2-7; 8 bases agree with TRBD1. The length of the CDR3 is 14 residues. The germline V gene encodes CDR1 SGHDT and CDR2 YYEEEE. J was trimmed by 7 bases and V by 2 bases; bases with no gene match: 8.

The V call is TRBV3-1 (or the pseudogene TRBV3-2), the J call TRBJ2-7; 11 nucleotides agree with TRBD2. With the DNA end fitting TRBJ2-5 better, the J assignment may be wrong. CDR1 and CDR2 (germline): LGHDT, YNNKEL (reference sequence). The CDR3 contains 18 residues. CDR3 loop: CASSLFPPGLAARETQYF. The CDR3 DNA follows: TGTGCCAGCAGCCTTTTCCCTCCGGGACTAGCGGCCCGGGAGACCCAGTACTTC.

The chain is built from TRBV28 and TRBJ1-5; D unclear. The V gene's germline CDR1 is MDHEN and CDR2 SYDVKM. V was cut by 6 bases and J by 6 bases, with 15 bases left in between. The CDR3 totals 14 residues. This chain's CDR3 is CASRPEGLGQPQHF. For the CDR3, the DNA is TGTGCCAGCAGGCCCGAAGGGTTGGGTCAGCCCCAGCATTTT.

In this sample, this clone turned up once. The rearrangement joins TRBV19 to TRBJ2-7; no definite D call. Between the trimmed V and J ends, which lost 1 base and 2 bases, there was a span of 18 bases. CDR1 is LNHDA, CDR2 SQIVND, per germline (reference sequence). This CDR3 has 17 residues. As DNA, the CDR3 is TGTGCCAGTAGTATAGCAGTTAGAACGGTGAGCCCCTACGAGCAGTACTTC. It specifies CASSIAVRTVSPYEQYF.

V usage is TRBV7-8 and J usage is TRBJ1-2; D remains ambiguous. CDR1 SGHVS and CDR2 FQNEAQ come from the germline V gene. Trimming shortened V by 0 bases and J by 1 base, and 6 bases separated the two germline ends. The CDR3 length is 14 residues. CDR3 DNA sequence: TGTGCCAGCAGCTTAGCGACCTATAACTATGGCTACACCTTC. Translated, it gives CASSLATYNYGYTF.

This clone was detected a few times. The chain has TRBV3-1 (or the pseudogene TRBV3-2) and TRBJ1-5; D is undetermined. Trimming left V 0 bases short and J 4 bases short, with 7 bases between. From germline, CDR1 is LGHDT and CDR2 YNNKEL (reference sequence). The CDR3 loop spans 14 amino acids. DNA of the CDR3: TGTGCCAGCAGCCAAGATGGAGGGAATCAGCCCCAGCATTTT. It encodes CASSQDGGNQPQHF.

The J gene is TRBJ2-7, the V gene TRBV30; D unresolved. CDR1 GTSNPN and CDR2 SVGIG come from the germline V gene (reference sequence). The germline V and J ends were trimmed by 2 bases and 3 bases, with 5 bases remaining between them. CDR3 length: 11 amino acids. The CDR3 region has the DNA TGTGCCTGGAGTAACAGCTACGAGCAGTACTTC. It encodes CAWSNSYEQYF.

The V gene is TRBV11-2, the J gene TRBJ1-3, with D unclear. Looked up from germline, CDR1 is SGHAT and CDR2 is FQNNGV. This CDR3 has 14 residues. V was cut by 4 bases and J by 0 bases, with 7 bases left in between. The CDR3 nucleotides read TGTGCCAGCAGCTCCCAGAACTCTGGAAACACCATATATTTT. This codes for CASSSQNSGNTIYF.

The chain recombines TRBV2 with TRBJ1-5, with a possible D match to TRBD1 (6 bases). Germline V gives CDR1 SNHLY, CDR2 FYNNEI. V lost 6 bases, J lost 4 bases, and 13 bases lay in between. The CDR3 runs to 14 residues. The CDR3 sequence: CASSFRGTNQPQHF. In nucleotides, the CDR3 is TGTGCCAGCAGCTTCAGGGGTACAAATCAGCCCCAGCATTTT.